One and the same sample provided the 7 T cell receptor beta chains below, sequenced in a study of technical replicates of blood from a handful of donors. Assay used: immunoSEQ multiplex PCR; TCRdb lists only in-frame clones, some missing. The repertoire includes 65,000 to 75,000 clones, approximately 83% of them detected once, and approximately 5.4% sits in the top ten. The sequenced sample consisted of PBMCs. The receptors shown here come from a human donor in good health. Some clones in this sample may be carry-over from other donors' samples.

The genes are TRBV7-2 and TRBJ1-4; D gene ambiguous. V lost 8 bases to trimming and J lost 3 bases, with 7 bases between them. The CDR3 totals 12 residues. Per germline, CDR1 SGHTA and CDR2 FQGNSA. The CDR3 region is CASRSPNEKLFF. CDR3 nucleotide sequence: TGTGCCAGCCGGAGCCCTAATGAAAAACTGTTTTTT.

This chain uses TRBV13 with TRBJ2-3; 11 nucleotides match TRBD2. The CDR3 loop spans 14 amino acids. V was pared by 8 bases and J by 4 bases, with 5 bases of the junction left unmatched. Germline V gene lookup returns CDR1 PRHDT and CDR2 FYEKMQ (reference sequence). CDR3 DNA sequence: TGTGCCAGCTCTAGCGGGGGGATGTCAGATACGCAGTATTTT. Residues: CASSSGGMSDTQYF.

The chain is built from TRBV9 and TRBJ1-2; 9 bases fit TRBD1. Germline V gene lookup returns CDR1 SGDLS and CDR2 YYNGEE. J lost 4 bases, V lost 4 bases, and 8 bases had no gene match. CDR3 length: 15 amino acids. CDR3 DNA sequence: TGTGCCAGCAGCAGGACAGGGGATTGGAGCTATGGCTACACCTTC. The encoded protein is CASSRTGDWSYGYTF.

This chain uses TRBV7-3 with TRBJ2-1; TRBD2 matches 7 bases. V lost 5 bases to trimming and J lost 8 bases; unmatched junction nucleotides: 18. Germline CDR1 SGHTA, CDR2 FQGTGA. The CDR3 totals 17 residues. In DNA, the CDR3 is TGTGCCAGCAGCCCTGAACGCGGGAGCCCCGGAAGGGATGAGCAGTTCTTC. This translates into CASSPERGSPGRDEQFF. The full variable domain, with the rest looked up from reference TRBV7-3 and TRBJ2-1, is GAGVSQTPSNKVTEKGKYVELRCDPISGHTALYWYRQSLGQGPEFLIYFQGTGAADDSGLPNDRFFAVRPEGSVSTLKIQRTERGDSAVYLCASSPERGSPGRDEQFFGPGTRLTVL.

The chain recombines TRBV30 with TRBJ1-3; tentative D call: TRBD1 (6 bases). The CDR3 is made up of 12 amino acids. CDR1 and CDR2 (germline): GTSNPN, SVGIG (reference sequence). V lost 3 bases and J 14 bases, leaving 17 bases between the germline ends. In DNA form, the CDR3 reads TGTGCCTGGAGACCCAGCCGGGACATCTTATATTTT. It encodes CAWRPSRDILYF.

The rearrangement joins TRBV5-3 to TRBJ2-3, with TRBD2 identical over 10 bases. TRBV5-3 is labeled an ORF, and its function is uncertain. This CDR3 contains 16 residues. The junction had 7 bases not matched to a gene; V was cut back by 0 bases and J by 6 bases. The CDR3 nucleotides are TGTGCCAGAAGCTTGGGGCTAGCGGGGGACTCTGATACGCAGTATTTT. As protein: CARSLGLAGDSDTQYF.

The genes are TRBV7-2 and TRBJ2-5; the D is unclear. Germline V gene sequence: CDR1 SGHTA, CDR2 FQGNSA. Trimming took off 7 bases at V and 5 bases at J, with 14 bases between the two ends. The CDR3 sequence is 13 residues long. CDR3 sequence: CASTSPVLETQYF. CDR3 DNA sequence: TGTGCCAGCACCTCACCGGTCCTTGAGACCCAGTACTTC. The complete variable domain, with remaining parts taken from reference TRBV7-2 and TRBJ2-5, reads GAGVSQSPSNKVTEKGKDVELRCDPISGHTALYWYRQSLGQGLEFLIYFQGNSAPDKSGLPSDRFSAERTGGSVSTLTIQRTQQEDSAVYLCASTSPVLETQYFGPGTRLLVL.